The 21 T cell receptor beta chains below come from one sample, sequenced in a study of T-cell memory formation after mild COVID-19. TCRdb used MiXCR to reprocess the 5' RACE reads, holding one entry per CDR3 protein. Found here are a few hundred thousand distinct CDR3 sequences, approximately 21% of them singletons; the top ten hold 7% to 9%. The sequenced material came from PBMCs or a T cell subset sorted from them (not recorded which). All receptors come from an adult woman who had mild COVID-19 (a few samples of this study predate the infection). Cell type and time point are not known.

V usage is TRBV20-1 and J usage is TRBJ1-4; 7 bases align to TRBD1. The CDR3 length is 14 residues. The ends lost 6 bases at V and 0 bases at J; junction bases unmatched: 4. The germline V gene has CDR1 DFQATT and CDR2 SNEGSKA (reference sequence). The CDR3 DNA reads TGCAGTGCCCTCCAGGGGGCAACTAATGAAAAACTGTTTTTT. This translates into CSALQGATNEKLFF.

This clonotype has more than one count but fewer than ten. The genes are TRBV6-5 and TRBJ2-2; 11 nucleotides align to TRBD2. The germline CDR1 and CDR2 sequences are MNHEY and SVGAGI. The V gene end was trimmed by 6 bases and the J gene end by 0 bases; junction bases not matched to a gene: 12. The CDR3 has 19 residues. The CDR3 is CASRRGAYSGRANTGELFF. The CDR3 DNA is TGTGCCAGCAGACGCGGAGCCTATAGCGGGAGGGCGAACACCGGGGAGCTGTTTTTT.

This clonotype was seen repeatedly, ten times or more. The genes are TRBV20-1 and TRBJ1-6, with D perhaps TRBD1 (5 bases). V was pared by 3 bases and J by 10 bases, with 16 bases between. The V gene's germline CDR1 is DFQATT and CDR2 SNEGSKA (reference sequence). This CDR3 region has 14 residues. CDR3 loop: CSASEAGKESPLHF. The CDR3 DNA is TGCAGTGCTAGCGAGGCAGGGAAAGAATCACCCCTCCACTTT.

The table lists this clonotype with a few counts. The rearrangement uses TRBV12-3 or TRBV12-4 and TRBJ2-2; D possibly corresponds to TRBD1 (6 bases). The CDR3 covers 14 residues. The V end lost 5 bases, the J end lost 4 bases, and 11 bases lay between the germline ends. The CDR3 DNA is TGTGCCAGCAGTCCAGGGACAACCACCGGGGAGCTGTTTTTT. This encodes CASSPGTTTGELFF.

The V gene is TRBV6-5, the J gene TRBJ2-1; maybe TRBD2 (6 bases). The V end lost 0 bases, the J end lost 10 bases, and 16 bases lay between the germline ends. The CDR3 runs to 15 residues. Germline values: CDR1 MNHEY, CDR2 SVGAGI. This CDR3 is CASSYSNGGAREQFF. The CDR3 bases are TGTGCCAGCAGTTACTCGAACGGAGGGGCAAGGGAGCAGTTCTTC.

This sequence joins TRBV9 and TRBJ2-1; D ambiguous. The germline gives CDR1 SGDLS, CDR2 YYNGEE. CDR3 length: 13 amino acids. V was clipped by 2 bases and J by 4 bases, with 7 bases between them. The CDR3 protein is CASSVDLYNEQFF. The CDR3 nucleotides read TGTGCCAGCAGCGTCGACTTGTACAATGAGCAGTTCTTC.

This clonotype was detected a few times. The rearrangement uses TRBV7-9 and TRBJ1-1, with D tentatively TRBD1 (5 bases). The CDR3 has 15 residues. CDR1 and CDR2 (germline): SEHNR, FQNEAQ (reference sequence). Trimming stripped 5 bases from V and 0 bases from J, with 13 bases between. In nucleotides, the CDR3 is TGTGCCAGCAGCGAGGACACCCCGATGAACACTGAAGCTTTCTTT. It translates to CASSEDTPMNTEAFF. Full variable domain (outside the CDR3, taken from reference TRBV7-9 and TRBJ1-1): DTGVSQNPRHKITKRGQNVTFRCDPISEHNRLYWYRQTLGQGPEFLTYFQNEAQLEKSRLLSDRFSAERPKGSFSTLEIQRTEQGDSAMYLCASSEDTPMNTEAFFGQGTRLTVV.

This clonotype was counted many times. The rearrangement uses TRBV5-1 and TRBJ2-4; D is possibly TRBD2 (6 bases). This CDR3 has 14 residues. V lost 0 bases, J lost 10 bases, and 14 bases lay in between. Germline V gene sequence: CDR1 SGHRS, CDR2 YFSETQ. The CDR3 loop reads CASSLEEGKRIQYF. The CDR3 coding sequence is TGCGCCAGCAGCTTGGAGGAGGGTAAAAGAATTCAGTACTTC. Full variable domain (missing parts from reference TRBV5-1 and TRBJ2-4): KAGVTQTPRYLIKTRGQQVTLSCSPISGHRSVSWYQQTPGQGLQFLFEYFSETQRNKGNFPGRFSGRQFSNSRSEMNVSTLELGDSALYLCASSLEEGKRIQYFGAGTRLSVL.

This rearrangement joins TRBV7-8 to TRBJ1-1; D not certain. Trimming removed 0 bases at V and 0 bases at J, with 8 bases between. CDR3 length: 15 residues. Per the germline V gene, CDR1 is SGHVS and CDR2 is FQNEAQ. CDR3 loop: CASSLAAAMNTEAFF. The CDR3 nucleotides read TGTGCCAGCAGCTTAGCGGCAGCCATGAACACTGAAGCTTTCTTT.

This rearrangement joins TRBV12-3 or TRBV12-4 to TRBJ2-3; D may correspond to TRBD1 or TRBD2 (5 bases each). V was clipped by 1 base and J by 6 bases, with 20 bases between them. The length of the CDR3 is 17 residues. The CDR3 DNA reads TGTGCCAGCAGTTTAGGTCGGGTGGGCCCATGGGGGGATACGCAGTATTTT. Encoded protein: CASSLGRVGPWGDTQYF.

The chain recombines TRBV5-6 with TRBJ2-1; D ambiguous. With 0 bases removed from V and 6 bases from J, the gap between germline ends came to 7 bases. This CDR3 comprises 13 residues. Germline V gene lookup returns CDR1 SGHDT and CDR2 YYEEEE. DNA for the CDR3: TGTGCCAGCAGCTTGGCGGACGCCAATGAGCAGTTCTTC. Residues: CASSLADANEQFF.

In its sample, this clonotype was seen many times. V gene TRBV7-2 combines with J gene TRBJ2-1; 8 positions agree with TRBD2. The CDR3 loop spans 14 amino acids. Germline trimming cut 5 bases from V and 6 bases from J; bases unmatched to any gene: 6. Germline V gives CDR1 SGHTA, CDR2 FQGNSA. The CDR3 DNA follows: TGTGCCAGCAGCCCAAGCGGGAGTATCAATGAGCAGTTCTTC. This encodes CASSPSGSINEQFF.

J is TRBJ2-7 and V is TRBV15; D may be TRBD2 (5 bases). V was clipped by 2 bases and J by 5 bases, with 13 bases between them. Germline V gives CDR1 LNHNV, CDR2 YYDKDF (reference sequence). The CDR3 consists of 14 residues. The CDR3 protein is CATSRSRGIDEQYF. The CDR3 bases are TGTGCCACCAGCAGATCTAGAGGGATTGACGAGCAGTACTTC.

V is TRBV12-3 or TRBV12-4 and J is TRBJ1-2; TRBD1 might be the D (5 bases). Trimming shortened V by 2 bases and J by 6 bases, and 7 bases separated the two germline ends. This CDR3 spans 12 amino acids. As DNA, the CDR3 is TGTGCCAGCAGTTTAACCAGGGATGGCTACACCTTC. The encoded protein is CASSLTRDGYTF.

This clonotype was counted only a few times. CDR3 sequence (DNA): TGTGCCAGCAGCCTACGGTGGGGGGACAATGAGCAGTTCTTC. It translates to CASSLRWGDNEQFF. This chain joins TRBV7-8 and TRBJ2-1, with a tentative D call TRBD2 (6 bases). The germline V gene has CDR1 SGHVS and CDR2 FQNEAQ. The ends were cut back, 5 bases at V and 5 bases at J, with 13 bases in the middle. The CDR3 loop spans 14 amino acids.

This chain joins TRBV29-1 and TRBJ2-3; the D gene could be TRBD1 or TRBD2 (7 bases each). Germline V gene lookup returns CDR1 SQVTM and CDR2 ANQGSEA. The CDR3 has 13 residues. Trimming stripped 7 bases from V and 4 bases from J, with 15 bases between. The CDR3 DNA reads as TGCAGCGGAACAGGGGCGGGAGCAGATACGCAGTATTTT. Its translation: CSGTGAGADTQYF.

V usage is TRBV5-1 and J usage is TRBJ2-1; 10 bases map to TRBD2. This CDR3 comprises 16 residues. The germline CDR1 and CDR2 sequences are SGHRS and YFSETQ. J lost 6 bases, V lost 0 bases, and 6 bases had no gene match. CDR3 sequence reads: CASSLVPLAGSNEQFF. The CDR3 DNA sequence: TGCGCCAGCAGCTTGGTCCCACTAGCGGGGAGCAATGAGCAGTTCTTC.

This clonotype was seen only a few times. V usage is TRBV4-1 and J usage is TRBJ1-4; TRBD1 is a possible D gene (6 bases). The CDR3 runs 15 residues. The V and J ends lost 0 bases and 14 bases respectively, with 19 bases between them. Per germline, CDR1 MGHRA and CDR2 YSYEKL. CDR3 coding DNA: TGCGCCAGCAGCCAAGATCGGACAGCCGCGGTATCGCTGTTTTTT. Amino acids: CASSQDRTAAVSLFF.

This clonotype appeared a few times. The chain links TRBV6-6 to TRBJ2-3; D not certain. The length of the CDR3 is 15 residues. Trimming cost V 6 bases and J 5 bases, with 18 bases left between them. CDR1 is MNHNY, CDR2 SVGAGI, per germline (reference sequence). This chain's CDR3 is CASSPSTTQVDTQYF. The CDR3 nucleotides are TGTGCCAGCAGCCCATCGACGACCCAAGTAGATACGCAGTATTTT.

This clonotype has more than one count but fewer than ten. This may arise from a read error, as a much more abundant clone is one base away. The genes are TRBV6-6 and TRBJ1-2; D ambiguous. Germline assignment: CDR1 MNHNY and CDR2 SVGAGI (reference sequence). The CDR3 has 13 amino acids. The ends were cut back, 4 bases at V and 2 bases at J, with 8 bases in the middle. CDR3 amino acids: CASSLQRNYGYTF. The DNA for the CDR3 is TGTGCCAGCAGTTTACAGAGAAACTATGGCTACACCTTC.

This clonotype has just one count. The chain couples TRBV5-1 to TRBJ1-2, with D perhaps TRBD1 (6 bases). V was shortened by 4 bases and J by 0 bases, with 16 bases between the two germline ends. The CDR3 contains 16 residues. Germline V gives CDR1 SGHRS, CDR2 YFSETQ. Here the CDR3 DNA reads TGCGCCAGCAGCCCTGGACAGACTCTTTCTAACTATGGCTACACCTTC. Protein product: CASSPGQTLSNYGYTF.